Below are 8 T cell receptor beta chains sequenced from a single sample in a study of cytomegalovirus exposure and HLA in healthy donors. Only in-frame clones appear in the TCRdb table, and some are missing; sequencing was by immunoSEQ multiplex PCR. The table lists approximately 100,000 clones, about 88% of them singletons. Sequencing was done on a sample of PBMCs. Every receptor here comes from a woman aged 18-29 years in good health and CMV-seronegative.

The rearrangement joins TRBV29-1 to TRBJ2-5; TRBD2 is a possible D gene (6 bases). This CDR3 has 12 amino acids. Trimming shortened V by 6 bases and J by 4 bases, and 12 bases separated the two germline ends. Germline CDR1 and CDR2: SQVTM and ANQGSEA. CDR3 amino acids: CSVLTGGETQYF. CDR3 DNA: TGCAGCGTCCTCACCGGGGGAGAGACCCAGTACTTC.

The CDR3 DNA follows: TGTGCCTGGAACGGCTTGGGGACATCGGACACCGGGGAGCTGTTTTTT. Translated, it gives CAWNGLGTSDTGELFF. The chain combines TRBV30 with TRBJ2-2, with a possible D match to TRBD1 (6 bases). The CDR3 is 16 residues long. Trimming took 4 bases from V and 3 from J, leaving 18 bases between them. Looked up from germline, CDR1 is GTSNPN and CDR2 is SVGIG (reference sequence).

CDR3 sequence (DNA): TGTGCCAGCAGTTTATTACCGGGACAGGGCACCTACGAGCAGTACTTC. Translating gives CASSLLPGQGTYEQYF. V and J are TRBV28 and TRBJ2-7; 9 positions agree with TRBD1. J gave up 2 bases and V 1 base, and 6 bases lay outside the gene matches. This CDR3 comprises 16 residues. The germline gives CDR1 MDHEN, CDR2 SYDVKM. The whole variable domain, filled in from reference TRBV28 and TRBJ2-7, reads DVKVTQSSRYLVKRTGEKVFLECVQDMDHENMFWYRQDPGLGLRLIYFSYDVKMKEKGDIPEGYSVSREKKERFSLILESASTNQTSMYLCASSLLPGQGTYEQYFGPGTRLTVT.

The chain carries TRBV29-1 and TRBJ1-2; 8 nucleotides agree with TRBD1. Germline CDR1 and CDR2: SQVTM and ANQGSEA. The CDR3 runs 14 residues. J was trimmed by 4 bases and V by 0 bases; bases with no gene match: 4. The CDR3 bases are TGCAGCGTTGAAGAGGGACAGGTTATCTATGGCTACACCTTC. As protein: CSVEEGQVIYGYTF.

The chain is built from TRBV6-1 and TRBJ1-1; D is perhaps TRBD1 (6 bases). V was cut by 4 bases and J by 7 bases, with 19 bases left in between. CDR3 length equals 15 residues. Germline V gene lookup returns CDR1 MNHNS and CDR2 SASEGT. The CDR3 DNA is TGTGCCAGCAGTGGGGTGGCGGGGGCCGGGGGTGAAGCTTTCTTT. This codes for CASSGVAGAGGEAFF.

V usage is TRBV11-2 and J usage is TRBJ2-7; the D gene is possibly TRBD1 (7 bases). The CDR3 has 16 amino acids. V was pared by 5 bases and J by 2 bases, with 19 bases between. From germline, CDR1 is SGHAT and CDR2 FQNNGV. The CDR3: CASSAYPRDSPYEQYF. The DNA of the CDR3 is TGTGCCAGCAGCGCGTACCCGCGGGACAGTCCCTACGAGCAGTACTTC.

The J gene is TRBJ2-7, the V gene TRBV29-1; 7 bases match TRBD1. This CDR3 region has 13 residues. CDR1 and CDR2 from the germline V gene are SQVTM and ANQGSEA. Losses at the gene ends were 7 bases for V and 3 bases for J; bases not matched to a gene: 9. As DNA, the CDR3 is TGCAGCGCTTTGACAGGGACCTACTACGAGCAGTACTTC. Amino acids: CSALTGTYYEQYF.

The genes are TRBV28 and TRBJ1-4; D remains ambiguous. The germline gives CDR1 MDHEN, CDR2 SYDVKM. Deletions cut 5 bases from V and 7 bases from J, with 17 bases between. The CDR3 totals 15 residues. CDR3: CASSPAEAGGEKLFF. The CDR3, as DNA: TGTGCCAGCAGTCCCGCCGAGGCGGGTGGTGAAAAACTGTTTTTT.